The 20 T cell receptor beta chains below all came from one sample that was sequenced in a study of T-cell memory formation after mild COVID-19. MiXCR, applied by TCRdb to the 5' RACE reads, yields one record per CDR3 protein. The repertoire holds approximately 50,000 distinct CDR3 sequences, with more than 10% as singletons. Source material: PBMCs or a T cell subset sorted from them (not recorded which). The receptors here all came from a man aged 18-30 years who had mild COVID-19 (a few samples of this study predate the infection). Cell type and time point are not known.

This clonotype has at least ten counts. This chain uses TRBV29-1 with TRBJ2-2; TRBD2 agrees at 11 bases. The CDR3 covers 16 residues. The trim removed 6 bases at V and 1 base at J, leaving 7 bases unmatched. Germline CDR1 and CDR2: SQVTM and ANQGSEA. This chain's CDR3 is CSVRSTSGGNTGELFF. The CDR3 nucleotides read TGCAGCGTCCGGTCCACTAGCGGGGGGAACACCGGGGAGCTGTTTTTT.

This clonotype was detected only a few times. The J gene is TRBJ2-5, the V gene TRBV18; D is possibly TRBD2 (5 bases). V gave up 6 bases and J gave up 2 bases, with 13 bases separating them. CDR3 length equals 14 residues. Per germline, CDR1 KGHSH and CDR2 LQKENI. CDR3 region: CASSVRGIQETQYF. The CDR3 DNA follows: TGTGCCAGCTCGGTTAGAGGGATACAAGAGACCCAGTACTTC.

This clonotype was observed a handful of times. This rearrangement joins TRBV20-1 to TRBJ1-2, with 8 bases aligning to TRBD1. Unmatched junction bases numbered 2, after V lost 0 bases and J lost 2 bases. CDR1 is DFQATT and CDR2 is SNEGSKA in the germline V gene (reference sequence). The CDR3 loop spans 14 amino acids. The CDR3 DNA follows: TGCAGTGCTAGAGATCCAGGGGGCAACTATGGCTACACCTTC. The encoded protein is CSARDPGGNYGYTF.

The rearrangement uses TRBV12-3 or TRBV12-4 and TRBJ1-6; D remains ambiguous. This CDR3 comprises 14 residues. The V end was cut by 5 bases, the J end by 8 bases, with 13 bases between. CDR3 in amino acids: CASSPTRVDSPLHF. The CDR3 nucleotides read TGTGCCAGCAGTCCCACCCGGGTAGATTCACCCCTCCACTTT.

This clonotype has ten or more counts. The CDR3 coding sequence is TGCGCCAGCAGCCAAGATGGCACCGCCACAGATACGCAGTATTTT. This gives the protein CASSQDGTATDTQYF. The chain joins TRBV4-1 to TRBJ2-3; D gene uncertain. V was clipped by 0 bases and J by 2 bases, with 9 bases between them. The CDR3 spans 15 residues. Germline CDR1 MGHRA, CDR2 YSYEKL.

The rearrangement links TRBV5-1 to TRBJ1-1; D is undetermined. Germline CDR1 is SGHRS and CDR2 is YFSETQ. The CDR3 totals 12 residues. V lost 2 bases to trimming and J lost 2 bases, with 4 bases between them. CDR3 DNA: TGCGCCAGCAGCTTAAGTAACACTGAAGCTTTCTTT. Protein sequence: CASSLSNTEAFF.

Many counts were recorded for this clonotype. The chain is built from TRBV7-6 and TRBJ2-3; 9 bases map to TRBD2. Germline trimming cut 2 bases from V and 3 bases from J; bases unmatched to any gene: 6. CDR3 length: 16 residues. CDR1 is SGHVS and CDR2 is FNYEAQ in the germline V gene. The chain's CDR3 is CASSLITSGGTDTQYF. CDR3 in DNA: TGTGCCAGCAGCTTAATAACGAGCGGGGGGACAGATACGCAGTATTTT.

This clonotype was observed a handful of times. The CDR3 loop reads CASSPIPTRGVYQPQHF. CDR3 sequence (DNA): TGTGCCAGCAGCCCAATCCCGACTCGGGGGGTTTATCAGCCCCAGCATTTT. The chain uses TRBV6-2 or TRBV6-3 and TRBJ1-5; D may be TRBD1 (5 bases). From germline, CDR1 is MNHEY and CDR2 SVGEGT. V was pared by 6 bases and J by 5 bases, with 23 bases between. CDR3 size: 17 residues.

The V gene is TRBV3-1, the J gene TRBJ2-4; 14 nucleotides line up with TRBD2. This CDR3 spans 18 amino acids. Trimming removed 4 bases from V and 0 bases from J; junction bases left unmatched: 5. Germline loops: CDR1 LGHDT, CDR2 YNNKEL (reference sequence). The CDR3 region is CASSPGLAGELAKNIQYF. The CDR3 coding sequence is TGTGCCAGCAGCCCGGGACTAGCGGGGGAGCTAGCCAAAAACATTCAGTACTTC.

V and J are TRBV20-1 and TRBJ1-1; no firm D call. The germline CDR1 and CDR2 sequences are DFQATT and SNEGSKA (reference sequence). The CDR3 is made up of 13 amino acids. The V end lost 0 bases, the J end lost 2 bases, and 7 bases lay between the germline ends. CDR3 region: CSAREGGNTEAFF. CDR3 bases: TGCAGTGCTAGAGAAGGCGGAAACACTGAAGCTTTCTTT.

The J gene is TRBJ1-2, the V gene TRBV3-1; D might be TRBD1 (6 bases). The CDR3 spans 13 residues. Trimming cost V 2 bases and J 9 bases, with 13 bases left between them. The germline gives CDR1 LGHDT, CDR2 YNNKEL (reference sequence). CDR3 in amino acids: CASSQSQGQSYTF. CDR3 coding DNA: TGTGCCAGCAGCCAAAGCCAGGGGCAGAGCTACACCTTC.

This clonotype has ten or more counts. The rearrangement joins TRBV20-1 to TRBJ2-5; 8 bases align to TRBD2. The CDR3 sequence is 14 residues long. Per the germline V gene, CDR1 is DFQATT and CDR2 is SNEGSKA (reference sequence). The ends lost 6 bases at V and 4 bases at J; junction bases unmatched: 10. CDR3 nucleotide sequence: TGCAGTGCGGCGGGGGGATATTTGCGAGAGACCCAGTACTTC. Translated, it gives CSAAGGYLRETQYF.

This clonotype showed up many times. The CDR3 DNA is TGCAGTGCTAGAGATGTGGGGAGCTCCTACAATGAGCAGTTCTTC. Encoded protein: CSARDVGSSYNEQFF. This chain links TRBV20-1 with TRBJ2-1; D might be TRBD2 (5 bases). From germline, CDR1 is DFQATT and CDR2 SNEGSKA (reference sequence). The CDR3 consists of 15 residues. Trimming shortened V by 0 bases and J by 0 bases, and 9 bases separated the two germline ends.

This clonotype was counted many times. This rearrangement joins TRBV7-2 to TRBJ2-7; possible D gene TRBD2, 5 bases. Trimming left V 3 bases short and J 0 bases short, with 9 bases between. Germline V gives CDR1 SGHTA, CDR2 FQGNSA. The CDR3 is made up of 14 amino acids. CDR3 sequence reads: CASSLDSLSYEQYF. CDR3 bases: TGTGCCAGCAGCTTGGACTCCCTCTCCTACGAGCAGTACTTC.

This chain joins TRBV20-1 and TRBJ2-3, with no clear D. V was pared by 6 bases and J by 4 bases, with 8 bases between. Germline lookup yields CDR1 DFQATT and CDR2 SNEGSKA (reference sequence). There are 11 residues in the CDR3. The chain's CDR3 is CSAPTADTQYF. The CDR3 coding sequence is TGCAGTGCCCCCACGGCAGATACGCAGTATTTT.

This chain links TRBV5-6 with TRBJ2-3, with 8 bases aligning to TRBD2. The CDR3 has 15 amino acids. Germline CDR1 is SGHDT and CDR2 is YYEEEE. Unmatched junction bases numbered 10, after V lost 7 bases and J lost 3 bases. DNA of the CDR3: TGTGCCAGCGGACCTCCGGGACTAGTAACAGATACGCAGTATTTT. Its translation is CASGPPGLVTDTQYF.

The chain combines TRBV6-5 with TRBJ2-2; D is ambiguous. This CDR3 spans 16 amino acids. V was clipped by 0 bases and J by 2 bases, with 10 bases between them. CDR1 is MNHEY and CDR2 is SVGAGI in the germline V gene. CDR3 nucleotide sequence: TGTGCCAGCAGTTACTCCCCGACAATTAACACCGGGGAGCTGTTTTTT. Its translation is CASSYSPTINTGELFF.

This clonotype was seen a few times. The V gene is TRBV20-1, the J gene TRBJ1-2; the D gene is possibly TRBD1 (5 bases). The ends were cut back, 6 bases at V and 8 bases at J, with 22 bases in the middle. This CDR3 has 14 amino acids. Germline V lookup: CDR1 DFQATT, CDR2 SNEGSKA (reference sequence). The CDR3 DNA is TGCAGTGCCGTTAGGGGTCGGGGGAAGGGCGGCTACACCTTC. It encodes CSAVRGRGKGGYTF.

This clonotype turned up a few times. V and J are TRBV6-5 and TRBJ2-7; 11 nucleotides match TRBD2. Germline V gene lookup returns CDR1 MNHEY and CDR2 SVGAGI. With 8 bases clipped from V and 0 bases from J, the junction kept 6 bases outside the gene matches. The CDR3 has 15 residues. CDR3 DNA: TGTGCCAGCTGGGCTAGCGGGGGGAGCTCCTACGAGCAGTACTTC. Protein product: CASWASGGSSYEQYF.

This chain's CDR3 is CASNLVNTGELFF. CDR3 bases: TGTGCCAGCAACCTAGTAAACACCGGGGAGCTGTTTTTT. The chain has TRBV28 and TRBJ2-2; unclear D gene. CDR3 size: 13 residues. V was trimmed by 7 bases and J by 2 bases, leaving 8 bases between them. Per germline, CDR1 MDHEN and CDR2 SYDVKM.